This T cell receptor beta chain was sequenced in a study of T cell responses to AZD1222 COVID-19 vaccine. Assay used: immunoSEQ multiplex PCR; TCRdb lists only in-frame clones, some missing. The sample records 110,000 to 150,000 clones, roughly nine tenths being singletons. V shed 7 bases, J shed 2 bases, and the junction held 10 bases outside the gene matches. CDR3 size: 14 residues. Germline V gene lookup returns CDR1 GTSNPN and CDR2 SVGIG (reference sequence). The study's findings and limits: Vaccine-associated CD4 TCRs spanned spike, dominant at 160-218 and 743-854.

A remark on this clone: Its antigen is unknown.

Sequencing used peripheral blood, obtained on day 0 of AZD1222 vaccination. The chain has TRBV30 and TRBJ2-7; 8 bases line up with TRBD1. The receptor's source is an adult in good health. CDR3 protein: CAYHPGTGTYEQYF. For the CDR3, the DNA is TGTGCCTACCACCCCGGGACAGGAACCTACGAGCAGTACTTC.